The following is a TCR beta chain sequence with its context. What it recognizes is unknown. The junction departs from germline at one end; a sequencing error may be responsible. This entry is derived from a study of CD8 T cells in ankylosing spondylitis. Regarding the study as a whole: Researchers reportedly found disease-linked clones significantly enriched in matched ankylosing spondylitis synovial fluid.

The CDR3 totals 17 residues. Per the germline V gene, CDR1 is DFQATT and CDR2 is SNEGSKA (reference sequence). TCRdb re-called the 5' RACE reads with MiXCR, one entry per CDR3 protein. This sample has fewer than 250,000 distinct CDR3 sequences, with roughly 10% found just once. The sequencing input was blood, either unsorted or a sorted T cell fraction (not recorded which). The source of this sequence is a male donor with ankylosing spondylitis or in good health (not recorded which). The chain combines TRBV20-1 with TRBJ2-1; the match to TRBD2 covers 11 bases. The CDR3 reads CRATPTSGTWDYSEQFF. As DNA, the CDR3 is TGCAGGGCTACCCCGACTAGCGGGACATGGGACTACAGTGAGCAGTTCTTC.